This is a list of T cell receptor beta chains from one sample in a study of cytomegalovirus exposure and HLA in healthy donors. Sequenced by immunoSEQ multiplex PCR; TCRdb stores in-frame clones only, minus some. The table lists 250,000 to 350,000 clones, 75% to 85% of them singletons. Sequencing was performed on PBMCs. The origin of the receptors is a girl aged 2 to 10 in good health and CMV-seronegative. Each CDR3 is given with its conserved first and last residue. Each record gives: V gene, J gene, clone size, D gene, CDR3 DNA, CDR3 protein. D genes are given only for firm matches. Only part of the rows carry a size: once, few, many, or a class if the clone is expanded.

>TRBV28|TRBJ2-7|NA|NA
TGTGCCAGCAGTCCCAGCTATGACGGAGCTTACGAGCAGTACTTC
CASSPSYDGAYEQYF
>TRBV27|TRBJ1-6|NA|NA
TGTGCCGTCCGAGGTCGGCTAAATTCACCCCTCCACTTT
CAVRGRLNSPLHF
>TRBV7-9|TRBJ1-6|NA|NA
TGTTCCAGCAGCTTCGATTCACCCCTCCACTTT
CSSSFDSPLHF
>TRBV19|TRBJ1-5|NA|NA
TGTGCCAGTAACAGGGAACTATTCAATCAGCCCCAGCATTTT
CASNRELFNQPQHF
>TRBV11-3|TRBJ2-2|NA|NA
TGTGCCAGCAGCTTATGGGGAGTGGGCACCGGGGAGCTGTTTTTT
CASSLWGVGTGELFF
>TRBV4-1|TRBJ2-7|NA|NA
TGCGCCAGCAGCCAAGGACACTCGCGTAGATACGAGCAGTACTTC
CASSQGHSRRYEQYF
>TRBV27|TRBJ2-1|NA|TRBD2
TGTGCCAGCAGTTTAACTAGCGGCTACAATGAGCAGTTCTTC
CASSLTSGYNEQFF
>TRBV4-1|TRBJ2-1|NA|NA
TGCGCCAGCAGCCAAGATATTGCTATCGGTACTGATGAGCAGTTCTTC
CASSQDIAIGTDEQFF
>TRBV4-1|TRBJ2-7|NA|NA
TGCGCCAGCAGCCAAGATCACACGGGTTACGAGCAGTACTTC
CASSQDHTGYEQYF
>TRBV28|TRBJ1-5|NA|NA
TGTGCCAGCAGTTTAAGTTTTTGGATATTAACAGGGAAGTTGGCCCAGCATTTT
CASSLSFWILTGKLAQHF
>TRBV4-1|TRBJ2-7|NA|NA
TGCGCCAGCAGCCAAGTGCCGGGGGATGAGCAGTACTTC
CASSQVPGDEQYF
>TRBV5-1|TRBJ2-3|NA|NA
TGCGCCAGCAGCTTGGACTGGGGGCCAGATACGCAGTATTTT
CASSLDWGPDTQYF
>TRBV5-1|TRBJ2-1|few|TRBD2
TGCGCCAGCAGCTTGGAATTAGGTAGCGGGGCCTACAATGAGCAGTTCTTC
CASSLELGSGAYNEQFF
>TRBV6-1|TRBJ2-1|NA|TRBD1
TGTGCCAGCAGTGAAGGGACAGGGGGCTCCTACAATGAGCAGTTCTTC
CASSEGTGGSYNEQFF
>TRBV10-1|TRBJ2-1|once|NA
TGCGCCAGCAGTGAGTCGAGGGACAATGAGCAGTTCTTC
CASSESRDNEQFF
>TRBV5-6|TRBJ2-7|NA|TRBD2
TGTGCCAGCAGCCAACTGACTAGCGGGGGACCTTACGAGCAGTACTTC
CASSQLTSGGPYEQYF
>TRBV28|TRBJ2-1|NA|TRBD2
TGTGCCAGCAGTTCGCTAGCGGCGACCTACAATGAGCAGTTCTTC
CASSSLAATYNEQFF
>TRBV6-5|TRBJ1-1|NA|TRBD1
TGTGCCAGCAGTTACCCTGGGACAGGGGCCTCTGAAGCTTTCTTT
CASSYPGTGASEAFF
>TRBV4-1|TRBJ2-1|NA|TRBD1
TGCGCCAGCAGCCAAGAGTCCGGGACAGGGATATTTAATGAGCAGTTCTTC
CASSQESGTGIFNEQFF
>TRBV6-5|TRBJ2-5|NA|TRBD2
TGTGCCGCCCGACTAGCTGGGCAAGAGACCCAGTACTTC
CAARLAGQETQYF
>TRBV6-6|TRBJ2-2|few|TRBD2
TGTGCCAGCAGTTACGGACTAGCGAACACCGGGGAGCTGTTTTTT
CASSYGLANTGELFF
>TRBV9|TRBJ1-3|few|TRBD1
TGTGCCAGCAGCGTAGTAGGGGGCGTTGGAAACACCATATATTTT
CASSVVGGVGNTIYF
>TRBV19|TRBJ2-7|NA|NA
TGTGCCAGTAGTGTTGGATTCGGAACAGGGTACGAGCAGTACTTC
CASSVGFGTGYEQYF
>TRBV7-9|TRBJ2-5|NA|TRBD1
TGTGCCAGCAGCCTAAACCAGGGGGCAGAAGAGACCCAGTACTTC
CASSLNQGAEETQYF
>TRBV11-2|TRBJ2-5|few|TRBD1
TGTGCCAGCAGCACTTCAGGGGGCTCAGGAGAGACCCAGTACTTC
CASSTSGGSGETQYF
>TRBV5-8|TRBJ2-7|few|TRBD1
TGTGCCAGCAGCCAACGGGACAGGGAGGAAAGGGAGCAGTACTTC
CASSQRDREEREQYF
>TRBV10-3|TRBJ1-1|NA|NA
TGTGCCACTAAACAGGAATTAAACACTGAAGCTTTCTTT
CATKQELNTEAFF
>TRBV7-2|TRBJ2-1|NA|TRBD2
TGTGCCAGCAACCTAGGCGGGGGGTACAATGAGCAGTTCTTC
CASNLGGGYNEQFF
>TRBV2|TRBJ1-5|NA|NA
TGTGCCAGCAGTCTCAGGGGAAGCAATCAGCCCCAGCATTTT
CASSLRGSNQPQHF
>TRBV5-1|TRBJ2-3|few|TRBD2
TGCGCCAGCAGCTTGTCCCACTGGCTAGCGGGAGGATATACGCAGTATTTT
CASSLSHWLAGGYTQYF
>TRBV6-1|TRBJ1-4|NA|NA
TGTGCCAGCGCATGGGGCGCGACCAAGGAAAAACTGTTTTTT
CASAWGATKEKLFF
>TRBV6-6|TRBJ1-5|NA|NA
TGTGCCAGCAGTGAGGACAGCCGCAATCAGCCCCAGCATTTT
CASSEDSRNQPQHF
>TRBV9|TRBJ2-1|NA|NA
TGTGCCAGCAGCGTAGCTTTTACGGGTCGGTACAATGAGCAGTTCTTC
CASSVAFTGRYNEQFF
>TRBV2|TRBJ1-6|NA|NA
TGTGCCAGCATGACAGGTCTCGGTTCACCCCTCCACTTT
CASMTGLGSPLHF
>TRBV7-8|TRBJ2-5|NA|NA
TGTGCCAGCAGCTTACGACGGGAAGAGACCCAGTACTTC
CASSLRREETQYF
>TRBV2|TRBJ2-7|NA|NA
TGTGCCAGCAGTGTAGTGGGACGCGACGGAGGGGTTTACGAGCAGTACTTC
CASSVVGRDGGVYEQYF
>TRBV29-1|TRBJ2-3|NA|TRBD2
TGCAGCGTTGAAGATCTGCCTAGCGGGGTATTGACAGATACGCAGTATTTT
CSVEDLPSGVLTDTQYF
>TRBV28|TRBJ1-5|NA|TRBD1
TGTGCCAGCAGTCAGCCGACAGGGGGCGGCAATCAGCCCCAGCATTTT
CASSQPTGGGNQPQHF
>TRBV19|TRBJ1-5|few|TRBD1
TGTGCCACAAACGACAGGGTTGGGAATCAGCCCCAGCATTTT
CATNDRVGNQPQHF
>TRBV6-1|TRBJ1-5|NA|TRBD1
TGTGCCAGCAGTAAGGGGCAGGGGGTCGGGCCCCAGCATTTT
CASSKGQGVGPQHF
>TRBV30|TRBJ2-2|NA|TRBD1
TGTGCCTGGGATCGGGGGGACAGGGGCGCGAACACCGGGGAGCTGTTTTTT
CAWDRGDRGANTGELFF
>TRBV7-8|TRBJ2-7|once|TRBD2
TGTGCCAGCAGCTTACAGGGAAGCGGGACCTCCTACGAGCAGTACTTC
CASSLQGSGTSYEQYF
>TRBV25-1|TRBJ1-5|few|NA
TGTGCCAGAATCTTCCAACTCCAGCATTTT
CARIFQLQHF
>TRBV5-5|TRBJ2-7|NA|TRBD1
TGTGCCAGCAAGCATTCACTTTCGGGACAGGGCTCCTACGAGCAGTACTTC
CASKHSLSGQGSYEQYF
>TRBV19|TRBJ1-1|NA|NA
TGTGCCAGTAGCCCTCATGGGGGCCGAACTGAAGCTTTCTTT
CASSPHGGRTEAFF
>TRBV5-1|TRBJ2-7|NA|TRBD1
TGCGCCAGCAGCCCGGCCCCGGGACAGGGGTCCTACGAGCAGTACTTC
CASSPAPGQGSYEQYF
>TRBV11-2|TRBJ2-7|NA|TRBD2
TGTGCCAGCAGCGAGACCGGGACTAGCTCCTACGAGCAGTACTTC
CASSETGTSSYEQYF
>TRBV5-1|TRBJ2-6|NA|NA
TGCGCCAGCAGCTTGCGGCTCAGGACAATTACCTCTGGGGCCAACGTCCTGACTTTC
CASSLRLRTITSGANVLTF
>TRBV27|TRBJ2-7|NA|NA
TGTGCCAGCAGTCCCTCGGAGTCAAGGGAGCAGTACTTC
CASSPSESREQYF
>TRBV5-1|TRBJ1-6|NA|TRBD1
TGCGCCAGCAGCTCGGCTCAGGGGGATTCACCCCTCCACTTT
CASSSAQGDSPLHF
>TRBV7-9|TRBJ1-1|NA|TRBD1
TGTGCCAGCAGCTCGCGGGACAGGGGTGAAGCTTTCTTT
CASSSRDRGEAFF
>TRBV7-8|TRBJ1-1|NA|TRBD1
TGTGCCAGCAGCCCAATAACAGGGGCAGGCACTGAAGCTTTCTTT
CASSPITGAGTEAFF
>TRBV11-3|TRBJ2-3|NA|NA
TGTGCCAGCAGCCGCGGACAGAAGGGCACAGATACGCAGTATTTT
CASSRGQKGTDTQYF